This is a list of T cell receptor beta chains from one sample in a study of cytomegalovirus exposure and HLA in healthy donors. Assay: immunoSEQ multiplex PCR; the TCRdb copy retains only in-frame clones and omits some. The sample contains approximately 170,000 clones, about 77% of which appear only once. The material sequenced was PBMCs. These receptors all come from a man aged 25 to 40 in good health and CMV-seropositive. Each CDR3 is given with its conserved first and last residue. The D gene is left open where the match is weak. Clone sizes are given selectively: once, few, many, or a class where the clone is expanded.

>TRBV5-6|TRBJ1-6|NA|15|once
TGTGCCAGCAGCTTGGCTGGACAGTTCTATTCACCCCTCCACTTT
CASSLAGQFYSPLHF
>TRBV4-3|TRBJ2-3|NA|14|few
TGCGCCAGCAGCCCGACTCTGGGGCCAGATACGCAGTATTTT
CASSPTLGPDTQYF
>TRBV30|TRBJ1-5|NA|15|NA
TGTGCCTGGAGGCCCCAGGGGACTAGCAATCAGCCCCAGCATTTT
CAWRPQGTSNQPQHF
>TRBV5-1|TRBJ1-1|NA|13|NA
TGCGCCAGCAGCTTGAACCCTGGGAGTGAAGCTTTCTTT
CASSLNPGSEAFF
>TRBV7-8|TRBJ2-7|NA|14|NA
TGTGCCAGCAGCTTAGACGGAGGCTCACACGAGCAGTACTTC
CASSLDGGSHEQYF
>TRBV4-3|TRBJ2-5|TRBD1|15|NA
TGCGCCAGCAGCCGAGGAGGGACAGGGGAAGAGACCCAGTACTTC
CASSRGGTGEETQYF
>TRBV4-2|TRBJ2-3|NA|16|NA
TGTGCCAGCAGCTCAGGGGCCACAACAGGCACAGATACGCAGTATTTT
CASSSGATTGTDTQYF
>TRBV4-2|TRBJ2-7|NA|16|NA
TGTGCCAGCAGCCACCCGCGTGGCGGCGGCCCCTACGAGCAGTACTTC
CASSHPRGGGPYEQYF
>TRBV7-2|TRBJ1-6|NA|14|NA
TGTGCCAGCAGCCTGCCGGTTACTAATTCACCCCTCCACTTT
CASSLPVTNSPLHF
>TRBV6-5|TRBJ2-1|TRBD1|13|NA
TGTGCCAGCAGAAGGGGGCGCGACAATGAGCAGTTCTTC
CASRRGRDNEQFF
>TRBV5-3|TRBJ2-2|TRBD1|16|once
TGTGCCAGAAGCTTGGCCGGGGACAGGGGCACCGGGGAGCTGTTTTTT
CARSLAGDRGTGELFF
>TRBV19|TRBJ2-1|TRBD2|15|NA
TGTGCCAGTAGTATACCCCTAGCGGCCTCCAATGAGCAGTTCTTC
CASSIPLAASNEQFF
>TRBV4-3|TRBJ1-2|NA|15|NA
TGCGCCAGCAGCCAAGTAGGGGAGGTGGATTATGGCTACACCTTC
CASSQVGEVDYGYTF
>TRBV4-1|TRBJ2-5|NA|14|once
TGCGCCAGCAGCCAAGATAGTAGGCGGGAGACCCAGTACTTC
CASSQDSRRETQYF
>TRBV5-4|TRBJ2-2|TRBD2|17|NA
TGTGCCAGCAGCAAGTCAGCGGGGGGGCCCAACACCGGGGAGCTGTTTTTT
CASSKSAGGPNTGELFF
>TRBV7-9|TRBJ2-4|TRBD1|18|NA
TGTGCCAGCAGCCCGAGGACAGGGGCCAGGGTGGCCAAAAACATTCAGTACTTC
CASSPRTGARVAKNIQYF
>TRBV29-1|TRBJ2-5|TRBD2|14|few
TGCAGCGTTGAAGATTCTCGGGGGGGGGAGACCCAGTACTTC
CSVEDSRGGETQYF
>TRBV7-3|TRBJ2-7|NA|14|NA
TGTGCCAGCAGCTTAGTGGCAGGGGAAAACGAGCAGTACTTC
CASSLVAGENEQYF
>TRBV19|TRBJ2-4|NA|16|NA
TGTGCCAGTAGTATGAAGGGGGGGGTAGCCAAAAACATTCAGTACTTC
CASSMKGGVAKNIQYF
>TRBV6-4|TRBJ2-7|NA|17|few
TGTGCCAGCAGTGACCCCCCTAGCGGGCCCAGGGGGTACGAGCAGTACTTC
CASSDPPSGPRGYEQYF
>TRBV10-3|TRBJ1-4|NA|12|few
TGTGCCATCAGTGTAGCGGGTGAAAAACTGTTTTTT
CAISVAGEKLFF
>TRBV15|TRBJ1-4|NA|17|few
TGTGCCACCAGCAGAGGAAGGCGGAGATCAACTAATGAAAAACTGTTTTTT
CATSRGRRRSTNEKLFF
>TRBV6-6|TRBJ2-5|NA|14|NA
TGTGCCAGCAGTGACCAGGGGCTCCAAGAGACCCAGTACTTC
CASSDQGLQETQYF
>TRBV7-3|TRBJ2-7|TRBD1|15|NA
TGTGCCAGCAGCTTAACGGCCGGGACAGGAGGCGAGCAGTACTTC
CASSLTAGTGGEQYF
>TRBV4-3|TRBJ1-3|NA|16|NA
TGCGCCAGCAGCCAAGATTTTAGGGGCTCTGGAAACACCATATATTTT
CASSQDFRGSGNTIYF